This T cell receptor beta chain originates from a study of blood T cells in healthy people across ages. Primed by a sample-barcoded 5' primer and a J-beta primer mix, a second PCR proceeded for about 7 to 12 cycles. TCRdb itself ran the 5' RACE reads through MiXCR, one entry per CDR3 protein. Altogether roughly 1,000,000 distinct CDR3 sequences are present, about 25% being singletons, with the ten largest covering approximately 0.75%. The same specimen was also included in a second study, on T cells of mothers and their children. From that second work: Donation involved three healthy Caucasian mothers and the six children that they had. Slightly higher overlap, not significant, was seen in related mother-child pairs than in unrelated pairs. Persisting microchimeric T cell clones went undetected.

The source of this sequence is a girl aged 2-10 years in good health. The sample taken for sequencing was blood.

CDR3 DNA: TGCGCCAGCAGCCACTCAGGGGAGACCCAGTACTTC. As protein: CASSHSGETQYF. The chain couples TRBV4-3 to TRBJ2-5, with a tentative D call TRBD1 (5 bases). This CDR3 is 12 amino acids long. The ends were cut back, 3 bases at V and 5 bases at J, with 7 bases in the middle. Germline CDR1 LGHNA, CDR2 YSLEER.